What follows describes a single TCR beta chain. CDR3 regions of TCR beta were amplified from RNA transcripts. The workflow started with a first-round RT-PCR run with HTBI primers and then moved on to a second-round multiplex PCR. Via MiXCR, TCRdb re-called the multiplex PCR reads, giving one row per CDR3 protein. In the table there are hundreds of thousands of distinct CDR3 sequences, 40% of which are singletons. The data stem from a study of Graves' ophthalmopathy and Graves' hyperthyroidism. This CDR3 contains 12 residues. The V and J ends lost 3 bases and 4 bases respectively, with 9 bases between them. CDR1 and CDR2 (germline): DFQATT, SNEGSKA (reference sequence).

The gene calls are TRBV20-1 and TRBJ1-2; D perhaps matches TRBD1 (5 bases). This sequence originates from an adult man with Graves' ophthalmopathy. Sequencing was carried out using peripheral blood. CDR3 DNA: TGCAGTGCTAGTGACGGGACCTATGGCTACACCTTC. It codes for CSASDGTYGYTF.